The table lists the clone carrying this T cell receptor beta chain with a few counts. Its target is unknown. Repertoires were generated with immunoSEQ multiplex PCR, while TCRdb's copy carries only in-frame clones and drops some. The sample has roughly 2.6 million clones, just over 90% seen once. V lost 4 bases and J 1 base, leaving 10 bases between the germline ends. The CDR3 totals 14 residues. Germline V lookup: CDR1 SGHDN, CDR2 FVKESK. This sample is drawn from a study of shared clonotypes between healthy human individuals. Broader study findings: It was expected that sequencing depth would affect clonotype sharing among donors.

The chain employs TRBV14 and TRBJ1-1; a weak D match, TRBD1 (5 bases). Sequenced material: naive CD4+ T cells sorted from blood. The subset is: CD45RA+ positively selected. The TCR originated in a young man in good health. CDR3 region: CASSLGQGNTEAFF. CDR3 coding DNA: TGTGCCAGCAGCCTCGGTCAGGGGAACACTGAAGCTTTCTTT. Full variable domain (missing parts from reference TRBV14 and TRBJ1-1): EAGVTQFPSHSVIEKGQTVTLRCDPISGHDNLYWYRRVMGKEIKFLLHFVKESKQDESGMPNNRFLAERTGGTYSTLKVQPAELEDSGVYFCASSLGQGNTEAFFGQGTRLTVV.